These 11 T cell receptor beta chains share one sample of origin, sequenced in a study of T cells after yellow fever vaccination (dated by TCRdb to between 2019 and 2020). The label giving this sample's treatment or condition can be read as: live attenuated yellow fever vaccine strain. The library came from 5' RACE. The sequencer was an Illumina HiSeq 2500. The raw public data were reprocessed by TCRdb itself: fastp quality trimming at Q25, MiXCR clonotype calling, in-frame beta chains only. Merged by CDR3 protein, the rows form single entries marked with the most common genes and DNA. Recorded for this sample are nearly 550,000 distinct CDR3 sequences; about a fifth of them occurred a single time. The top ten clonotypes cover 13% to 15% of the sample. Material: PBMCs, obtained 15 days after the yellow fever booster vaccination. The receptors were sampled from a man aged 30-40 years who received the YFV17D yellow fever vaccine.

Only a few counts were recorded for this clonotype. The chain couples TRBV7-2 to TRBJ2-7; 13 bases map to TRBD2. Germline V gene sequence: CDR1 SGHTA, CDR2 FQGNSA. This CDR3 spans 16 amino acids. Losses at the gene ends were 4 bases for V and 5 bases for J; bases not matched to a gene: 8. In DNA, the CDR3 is TGTGCCAGCAGCTCCACACTAGCGGGAGGGCCGAACGAGCAGTACTTC. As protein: CASSSTLAGGPNEQYF.

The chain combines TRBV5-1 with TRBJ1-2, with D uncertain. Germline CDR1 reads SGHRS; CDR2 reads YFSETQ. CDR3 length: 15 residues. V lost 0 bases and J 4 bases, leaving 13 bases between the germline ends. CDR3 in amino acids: CASSLDLGAVYGYTF. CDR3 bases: TGCGCCAGCAGCTTGGATCTGGGAGCCGTCTATGGCTACACCTTC.

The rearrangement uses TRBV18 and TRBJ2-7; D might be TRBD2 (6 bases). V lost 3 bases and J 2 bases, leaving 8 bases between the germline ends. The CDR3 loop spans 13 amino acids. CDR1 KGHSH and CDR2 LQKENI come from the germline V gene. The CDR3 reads CASSPDYPYEQYF. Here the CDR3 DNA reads TGTGCCAGCTCACCGGACTATCCCTACGAGCAGTACTTC.

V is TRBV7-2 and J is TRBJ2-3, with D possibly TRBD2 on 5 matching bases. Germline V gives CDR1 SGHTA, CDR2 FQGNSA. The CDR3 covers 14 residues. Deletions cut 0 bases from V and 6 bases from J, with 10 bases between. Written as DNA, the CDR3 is TGTGCCAGCAGCTTAGCGAGGGTGGTGGATACGCAGTATTTT. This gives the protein CASSLARVVDTQYF.

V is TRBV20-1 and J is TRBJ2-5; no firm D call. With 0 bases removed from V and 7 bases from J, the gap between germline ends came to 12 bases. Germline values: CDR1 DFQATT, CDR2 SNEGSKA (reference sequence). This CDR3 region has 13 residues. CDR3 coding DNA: TGCAGTGCTAGAGATATCCCAAGAGGGACCCAGTACTTC. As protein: CSARDIPRGTQYF.

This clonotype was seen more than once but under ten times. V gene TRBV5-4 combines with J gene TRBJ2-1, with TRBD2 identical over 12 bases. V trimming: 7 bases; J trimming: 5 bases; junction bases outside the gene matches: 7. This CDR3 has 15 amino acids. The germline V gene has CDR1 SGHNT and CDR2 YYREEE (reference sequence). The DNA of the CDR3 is TGTGCCAGCGGGAGGACTAGCGGGATCCACAATGAGCAGTTCTTC. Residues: CASGRTSGIHNEQFF.

CDR3 loop: CASSQPGLAASTDTQYF. The CDR3 bases are TGTGCCAGCAGCCAACCCGGACTAGCGGCTAGCACAGATACGCAGTATTTT. The rearrangement joins TRBV3-1 to TRBJ2-3, with 10 bases that match TRBD2. Germline V lookup: CDR1 LGHDT, CDR2 YNNKEL (reference sequence). Trimming took 2 bases from V and 0 from J; bases not matched to a gene: 5. The CDR3 spans 17 residues.

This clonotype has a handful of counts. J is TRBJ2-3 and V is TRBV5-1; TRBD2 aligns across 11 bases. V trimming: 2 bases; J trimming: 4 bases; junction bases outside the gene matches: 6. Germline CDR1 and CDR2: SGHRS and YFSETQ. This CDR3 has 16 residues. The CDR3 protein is CASSFTSGSFSDTQYF. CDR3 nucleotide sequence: TGCGCCAGCAGCTTCACTAGCGGGAGTTTTTCAGATACGCAGTATTTT.

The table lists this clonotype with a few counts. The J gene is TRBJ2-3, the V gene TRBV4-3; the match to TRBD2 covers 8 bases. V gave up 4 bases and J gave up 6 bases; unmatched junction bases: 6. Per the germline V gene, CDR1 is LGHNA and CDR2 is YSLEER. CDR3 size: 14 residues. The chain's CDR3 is CASSRAGVPDTQYF. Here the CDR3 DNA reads TGCGCCAGCAGCCGAGCGGGAGTGCCGGATACGCAGTATTTT.

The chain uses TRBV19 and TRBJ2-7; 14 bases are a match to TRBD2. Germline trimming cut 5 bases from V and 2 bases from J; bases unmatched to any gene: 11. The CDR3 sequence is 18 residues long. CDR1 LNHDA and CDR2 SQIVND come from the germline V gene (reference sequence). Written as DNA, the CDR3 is TGTGCCAGTAGTCAAAAGACTAGCGGGAGGGCCTTTCCCTACGAGCAGTACTTC. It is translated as CASSQKTSGRAFPYEQYF.

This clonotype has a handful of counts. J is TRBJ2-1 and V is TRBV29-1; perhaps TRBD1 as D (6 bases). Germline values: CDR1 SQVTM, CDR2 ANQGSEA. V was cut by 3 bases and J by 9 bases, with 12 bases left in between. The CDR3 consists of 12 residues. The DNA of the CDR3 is TGCAGCGTTGATAGGACAGCCGGTGAGCAGTTCTTC. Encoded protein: CSVDRTAGEQFF.